This TCR beta chain was identified in a study of blood T cell repertoires in COVID-19. Overall study context: Sites in the United States, Italy and Spain provided acute and convalescent COVID-19 samples. PBMCs, B-cell-depleted T cells, or T cells provided the cDNA or gDNA that made up the material.

Source study methods: Reference gene primer amplification in the assay estimated nucleated cell counts. Measured with immunoSEQ multiplex PCR; TCRdb has only the in-frame clones, and not every one. Clone size and V and J calls were adopted from that table, with D and trimming inferred from the DNA. The sample includes some 280,000 clones, around 90% seen only once; the top ten take less than 0.95%. The source of this sequence is a woman aged 40 to 50 who had recovered from COVID-19. Source material: peripheral blood.

The CDR3 reads CASGFEREGPDTGELFF. The CDR3 coding sequence is TGTGCTAGTGGTTTTGAGCGGGAGGGCCCTGACACCGGGGAGCTGTTTTTT. The V call is TRBV12-5, the J call TRBJ2-2; 10 bases match TRBD2. The CDR3 totals 17 residues. Germline V gene data show CDR1 as LGHNT and CDR2 as FRNRAP. The ends lost 3 bases at V and 3 bases at J; junction bases unmatched: 7.